This T cell receptor beta chain was found in a study of T cell responses to AZD1222 COVID-19 vaccine (dated by TCRdb to 2020 to 2022). Describing the broader study: AZD1222 recipients with second doses at about 4 weeks or about 12 weeks were pooled, because spike-specific TCR depth and breadth did not differ between schedules. A total of roughly 240 trial participants underwent TCR sequencing, of whom around 200 received two doses of AZD1222 and some 26 received two doses of the MenACWY control vaccine. Trial participants were enrolled by age into 18-55, 56-69 and 70-plus year subgroups, with roughly 160, 29 and 62 TCR-sequenced participants respectively.

Overall results and qualifications from the work: The 56-69-year group was small, and its depth increase did not reach significance, likely because of low power. Reportedly, close to half of the unique spike-specific TCRs recognized epitopes lying outside the regions that are mutated in the B.1.351 and B.1.1.7 variants. Because no day 14 peak-response samples were available, the repertoires could be characterized only after the peak T cell response. Participants were mostly white British, with more females than males. The authors suggested clonal diversity may have been underestimated. Vaccine-associated CD4 TCRs spanned the whole spike protein, with dominant responses in regions 160-218 and 743-854. Conclusions about previously exposed vaccinees are limited, since just five or six AZD1222 recipients were seropositive for SARS-CoV-2 at baseline. After two AZD1222 doses, both the breadth and the depth of spike-specific TCRs were significantly higher than at day 0 and than in MenACWY recipients.

In regard to this clone: The specificity of this receptor is unknown. Per-base qualities were not stored, and no clone one base away is much larger.

The junction carries 4 bases between V and J, which are trimmed by 1 base and 1 base respectively. The CDR3 covers 13 residues, taking in both the cysteine and the phenylalanine. The DNA shown is the 39-base CDR3, in frame from base 1. Reading the germline V gene gives CDR1 SQVTM and CDR2 ANQGSEA. This specimen's time point label, per the study, means: baseline before first vaccination. Vaccinee samples came from UK trials COV001 and COV002, including a single-blind randomized controlled phase 2/3 trial of AZD1222 (ChAdOx1 nCoV-19) in healthy adults. Trial participant PBMC samples were collected at day 0 and day 28 after the second dose for TCRbeta chain sequencing. The CDR3 regions of human TCRbeta chains were subjected to immunosequencing. In the paper's pipeline: TCRs in the repertoires were compared against a reference library of SARS-CoV-2-specific TCRs that had been generated with the MIRA antigen-specificity platform. Breadth was defined as the fraction of unique TCRs that were SARS-CoV-2-associated. Depth was defined as the fraction of total T cells that were SARS-CoV-2-associated. Using the MIRA data, every spike-specific TCR was mapped to the spike region that the TCR reacted to and assigned to either a CD4 or a CD8 class. Log10-transformed breadth and depth values were compared by one-way ANOVA with Sidak's multiple comparisons tests. The table comes from immuneACCESS by way of TCRdb, which keeps in-frame sequences with V and J called. Part of the clones is missing from these tables; in studies checked, under half for an unresolved V gene and the rest for unknown reasons. Clonal size and the V and J genes are those of that table, whereas D and trimming came from the DNA. In this sample the table shows over 65,000 clones, almost 80% of which occur a single time. Of the sample, under 25% falls within the top ten clones.

Material: peripheral blood, obtained on day 0 of AZD1222 vaccination. This receptor was taken from an adult in good health. This chain is built from TRBV29-1 and TRBJ2-2; a confident D gene designation cannot be given. The CDR3 has the sequence CSVEGWNTGELFF. The sequence in DNA is TGCAGCGTTGAAGGGTGGAACACCGGGGAGCTGTTTTTT.